The 10 T cell receptor beta chains presented below share a single source sample, sequenced in a study of OX40 agonist ivuxolimab in advanced cancers. The method was immunoSEQ multiplex PCR; TCRdb's version includes in-frame clones alone and lacks a portion of them. The table lists tens of thousands of clones, roughly 84% of them singletons. Here the sequenced sample was CD4+ or CD8+ T cells sorted from blood, taken in a trial of the OX40 agonist ivuxolimab. The origin of the receptors is an adult with an advanced solid tumor such as melanoma, head and neck, liver or kidney cancer.

V gene TRBV11-3 combines with J gene TRBJ2-3; the D gene is possibly TRBD1 (6 bases). V was trimmed by 1 base and J by 4 bases, leaving 9 bases between them. The CDR3 spans 14 residues. CDR1 and CDR2 from the germline V gene are SGHNT and YENEEA. The DNA for the CDR3 is TGTGCCAGCAGCTTAGCCAGGGGATCAGATACGCAGTATTTT. Translated, it gives CASSLARGSDTQYF.

The chain uses TRBV11-2 and TRBJ2-1; maybe TRBD2 (6 bases). The germline CDR1 and CDR2 sequences are SGHAT and FQNNGV. Trimming shortened V by 3 bases and J by 0 bases, and 9 bases separated the two germline ends. The CDR3 runs 15 residues. CDR3 in DNA: TGTGCCAGCAGCTTCGGGCGGGGCTCCTACAATGAGCAGTTCTTC. Its protein is CASSFGRGSYNEQFF. Full variable domain (remainder filled in from reference TRBV11-2 and TRBJ2-1): EAGVAQSPRYKIIEKRQSVAFWCNPISGHATLYWYQQILGQGPKLLIQFQNNGVVDDSQLPKDRFSAERLKGVDSTLKIQPAKLEDSAVYLCASSFGRGSYNEQFFGPGTRLTVL.

This chain joins TRBV6-1 and TRBJ2-7, with 7 bases fitting TRBD2. The CDR3 runs to 14 residues. V gave up 6 bases and J gave up 4 bases; unmatched junction bases: 9. Germline V lookup: CDR1 MNHNS, CDR2 SASEGT. The CDR3 DNA reads as TGTGCCAGCAGAATCGAGCGGGAAGGATACGAGCAGTACTTC. As protein: CASRIEREGYEQYF.

The rearrangement joins TRBV30 to TRBJ2-6; D is undetermined. The V end lost 3 bases, the J end lost 5 bases, and 5 bases lay between the germline ends. This CDR3 comprises 12 residues. The germline V gene encodes CDR1 GTSNPN and CDR2 SVGIG (reference sequence). The CDR3 is CAWSLRANVLTF. The CDR3 bases are TGTGCCTGGAGCTTGAGGGCCAACGTCCTGACTTTC.

The rearrangement uses TRBV27 and TRBJ2-7; TRBD1 agrees at 7 bases. After removal of 5 bases from V and 6 bases from J, the junction contained 13 bases not matched to a gene. The CDR3 contains 15 residues. The germline CDR1 and CDR2 sequences are MNHEY and SMNVEV (reference sequence). The CDR3 protein is CASSMTGLGTVEQYF. For the CDR3, the DNA is TGTGCCAGCAGTATGACAGGGTTAGGGACGGTCGAGCAGTACTTC.

The V call is TRBV5-4, the J call TRBJ2-5; D is uncertain. Between the trimmed V and J ends, which lost 0 bases and 4 bases, there was a span of 4 bases. Germline CDR1 and CDR2: SGHNT and YYREEE (reference sequence). The CDR3 sequence is 12 residues long. The DNA for the CDR3 is TGTGCCAGCAGCTTGGTTTCAGAGACCCAGTACTTC. The encoded protein is CASSLVSETQYF.

The gene calls are TRBV5-8 and TRBJ2-2; possibly TRBD2 for D (5 bases). Looked up from germline, CDR1 is SGHTS and CDR2 is YDEGEE. This CDR3 has 12 amino acids. V was pared by 3 bases and J by 6 bases, with 6 bases between. Here the CDR3 DNA reads TGTGCCAGCAGCTACGGGGCCGGGGAGCTGTTTTTT. Translation gives CASSYGAGELFF.

V and J are TRBV28 and TRBJ1-1; D gene ambiguous. This CDR3 region has 13 residues. Trimming shortened V by 2 bases and J by 3 bases, and 7 bases separated the two germline ends. Germline CDR1 is MDHEN and CDR2 is SYDVKM. In DNA form, the CDR3 reads TGTGCCAGCAGTTTAAGGTCTGACACTGAAGCTTTCTTT. It codes for CASSLRSDTEAFF.

This sequence joins TRBV7-2 and TRBJ2-7; the D gene could be TRBD1 or TRBD2 (5 bases each). V was shortened by 1 base and J by 7 bases, with 23 bases between the two germline ends. The CDR3 extends over 17 amino acids. The germline V gene encodes CDR1 SGHTA and CDR2 FQGNSA. In DNA, the CDR3 is TGTGCCAGCAGCTTAGGGCGGACTGGGACCTCCTGGGGGGAGCAGTACTTC. It encodes CASSLGRTGTSWGEQYF.

The rearrangement joins TRBV5-1 to TRBJ2-5; D is tentatively TRBD1 or TRBD2 (5 bases each). Trimming took 1 base from V and 1 from J, leaving 14 bases between them. The CDR3 totals 16 residues. Germline V gives CDR1 SGHRS, CDR2 YFSETQ. The CDR3 DNA reads TGCGCCAGCAGCTTGAACGTGGGGACCCTCCAAGAGACCCAGTACTTC. As protein: CASSLNVGTLQETQYF.